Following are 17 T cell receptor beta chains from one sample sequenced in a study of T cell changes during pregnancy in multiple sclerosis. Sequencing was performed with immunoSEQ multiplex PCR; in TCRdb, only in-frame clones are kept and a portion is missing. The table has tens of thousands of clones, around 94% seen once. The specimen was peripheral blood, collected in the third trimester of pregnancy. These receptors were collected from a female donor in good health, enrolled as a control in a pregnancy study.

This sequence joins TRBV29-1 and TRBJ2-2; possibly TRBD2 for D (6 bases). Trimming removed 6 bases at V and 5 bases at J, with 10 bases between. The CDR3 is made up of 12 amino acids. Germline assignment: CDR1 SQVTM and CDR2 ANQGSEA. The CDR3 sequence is CSVGGETGELFF. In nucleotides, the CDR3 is TGCAGCGTGGGAGGCGAAACCGGGGAGCTGTTTTTT.

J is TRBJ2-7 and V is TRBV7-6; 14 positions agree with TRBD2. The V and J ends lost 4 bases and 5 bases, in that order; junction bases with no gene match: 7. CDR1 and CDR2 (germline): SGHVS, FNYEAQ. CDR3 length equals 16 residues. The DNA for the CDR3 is TGTGCCAGCAGCTCCCGACTAGCGGGAGGGGGTGACGAGCAGTACTTC. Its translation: CASSSRLAGGGDEQYF.

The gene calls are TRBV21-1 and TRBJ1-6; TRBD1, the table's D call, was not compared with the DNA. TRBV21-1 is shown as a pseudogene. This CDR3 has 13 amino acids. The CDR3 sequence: CASSITRNSPLHF. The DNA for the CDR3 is TGTGCCAGCAGCATCACAAGAAATTCACCCCTCCACTTT.

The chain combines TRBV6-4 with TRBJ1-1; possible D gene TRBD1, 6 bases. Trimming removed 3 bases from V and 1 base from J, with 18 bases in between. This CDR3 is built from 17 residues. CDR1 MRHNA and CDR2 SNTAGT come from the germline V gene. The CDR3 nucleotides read TGTGCCAGCAGTGATCAAGCGGATTCCAGGGGGAACACTGAAGCTTTCTTT. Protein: CASSDQADSRGNTEAFF.

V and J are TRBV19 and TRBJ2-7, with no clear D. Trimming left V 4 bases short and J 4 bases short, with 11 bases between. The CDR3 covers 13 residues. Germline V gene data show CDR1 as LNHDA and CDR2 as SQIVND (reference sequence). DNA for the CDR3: TGTGCCAGTAGTAAAGCGCACGAATACGAGCAGTACTTC. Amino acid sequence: CASSKAHEYEQYF.

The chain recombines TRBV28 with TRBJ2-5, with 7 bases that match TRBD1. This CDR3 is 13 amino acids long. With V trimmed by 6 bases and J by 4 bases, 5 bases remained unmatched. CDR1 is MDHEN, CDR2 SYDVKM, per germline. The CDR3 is CASSRDRAETQYF. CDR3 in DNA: TGTGCCAGCAGCCGAGACAGGGCAGAGACCCAGTACTTC.

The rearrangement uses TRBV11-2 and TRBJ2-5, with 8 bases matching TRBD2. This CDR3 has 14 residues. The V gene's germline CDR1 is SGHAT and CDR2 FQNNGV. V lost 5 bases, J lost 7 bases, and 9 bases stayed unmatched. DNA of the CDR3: TGTGCCAGCAGCCCGGGAGGGGAAGGGGGGACCCAGTACTTC. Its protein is CASSPGGEGGTQYF.

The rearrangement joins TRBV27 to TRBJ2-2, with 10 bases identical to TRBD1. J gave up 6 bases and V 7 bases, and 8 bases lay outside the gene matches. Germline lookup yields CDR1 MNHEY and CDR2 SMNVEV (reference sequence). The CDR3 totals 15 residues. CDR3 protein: CASKSTGGASGELFF. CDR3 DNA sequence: TGTGCCAGCAAATCGACAGGGGGCGCGTCCGGGGAGCTGTTTTTT.

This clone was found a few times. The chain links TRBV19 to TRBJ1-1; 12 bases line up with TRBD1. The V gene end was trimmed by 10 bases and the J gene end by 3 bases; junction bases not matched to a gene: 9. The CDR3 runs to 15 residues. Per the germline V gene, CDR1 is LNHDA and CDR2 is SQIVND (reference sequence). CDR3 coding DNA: TGTGCCAAAATCCCGGGACAGGGGGCGGACACTGAAGCTTTCTTT. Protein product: CAKIPGQGADTEAFF.

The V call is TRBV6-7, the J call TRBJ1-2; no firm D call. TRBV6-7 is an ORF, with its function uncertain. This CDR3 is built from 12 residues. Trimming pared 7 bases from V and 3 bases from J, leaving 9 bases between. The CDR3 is CASIPGYYGYTF. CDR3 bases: TGTGCCAGCATTCCAGGATACTATGGCTACACCTTC.

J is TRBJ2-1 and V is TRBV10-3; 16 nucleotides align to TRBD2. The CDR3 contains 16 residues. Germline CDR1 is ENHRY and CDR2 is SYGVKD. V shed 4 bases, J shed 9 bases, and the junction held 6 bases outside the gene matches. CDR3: CAISVAGTSGGGEQFF. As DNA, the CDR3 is TGTGCCATCAGTGTAGCCGGGACTAGCGGGGGGGGTGAGCAGTTCTTC.

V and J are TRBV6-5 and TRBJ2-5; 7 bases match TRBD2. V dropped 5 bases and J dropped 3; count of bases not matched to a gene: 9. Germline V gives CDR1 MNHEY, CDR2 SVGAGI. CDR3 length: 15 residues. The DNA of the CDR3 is TGTGCCAGCAGTGGCCTAACTAGCGCGAAAGAGACCCAGTACTTC. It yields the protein CASSGLTSAKETQYF.

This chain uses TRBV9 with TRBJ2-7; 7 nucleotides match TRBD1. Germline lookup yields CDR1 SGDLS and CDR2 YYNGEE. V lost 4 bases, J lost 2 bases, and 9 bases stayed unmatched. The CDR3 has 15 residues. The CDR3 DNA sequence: TGTGCCAGCAGCTCCAGACAGGGTTCAGCCTACGAGCAGTACTTC. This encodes CASSSRQGSAYEQYF.

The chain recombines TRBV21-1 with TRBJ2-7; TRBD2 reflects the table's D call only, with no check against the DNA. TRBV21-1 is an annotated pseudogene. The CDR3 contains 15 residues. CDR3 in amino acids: CASSKAKRPCYEQYF. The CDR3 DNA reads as TGTGCCAGCAGCAAAGCGAAGCGGCCATGCTACGAGCAGTACTTC.

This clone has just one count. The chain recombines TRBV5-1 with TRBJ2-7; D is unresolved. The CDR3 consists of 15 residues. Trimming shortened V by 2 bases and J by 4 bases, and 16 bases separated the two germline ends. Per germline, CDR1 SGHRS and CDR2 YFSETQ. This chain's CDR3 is CASSLGYGSPYEQYF. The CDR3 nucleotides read TGCGCCAGCAGCTTAGGATACGGGTCCCCTTACGAGCAGTACTTC.

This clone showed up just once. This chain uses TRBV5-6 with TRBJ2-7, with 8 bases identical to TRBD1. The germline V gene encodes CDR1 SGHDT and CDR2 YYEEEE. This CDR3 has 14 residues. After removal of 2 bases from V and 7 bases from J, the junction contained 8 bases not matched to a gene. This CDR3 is CASSFGQGITEQYF. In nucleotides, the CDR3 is TGTGCCAGCAGCTTTGGACAGGGCATCACTGAGCAGTACTTC.

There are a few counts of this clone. CDR3 DNA sequence: TGTGCCAGCAGCCGCTCCGGTACAGCGAACACTGAAGCTTTCTTT. This encodes CASSRSGTANTEAFF. This chain joins TRBV6-5 and TRBJ1-1; D gene uncertain. The CDR3 runs 15 residues. Trimming left V 6 bases short and J 1 base short, with 15 bases between. Germline V gene data show CDR1 as MNHEY and CDR2 as SVGAGI.